This T cell receptor beta chain emerged from a study of shared clonotypes between healthy human individuals. Study as a whole: Every donor yielded three CD4 naive, three CD4 memory, two CD8 naive and one CD8 memory plate. Study-level points and caveats: On the whole, naive subsets had larger estimated richness than memory subsets had. Clonotypes shared by all four donors outscored non-shared clonotypes in generation probability.

Note on this clone: Its antigen is not known.

The V and J ends lost 5 bases and 1 base, in that order; junction bases with no gene match: 2. Germline assignment: CDR1 SGHAT and CDR2 FQNNGV. The length of the CDR3 is 16 residues. For every subset, genomic DNA was evenly distributed across several immunoSEQ plates. Sequencing was performed with immunoSEQ multiplex PCR; in TCRdb, only in-frame clones are kept and a portion is missing. The sample carries around 510,000 clones, about 96% recorded once. Sample: naive CD4+ T cells sorted from blood. Subset: CD45RA+ positively selected. The gene calls are TRBV11-2 and TRBJ2-2; 12 bases are a match to TRBD2. The TCR sequence derives from a woman in her thirties in good health. The CDR3 coding sequence is TGTGCCAGCAGCAAGACTAGCGGGAGGAACACCGGGGAGCTGTTTTTT. It encodes CASSKTSGRNTGELFF.